The sequence of this T cell receptor (beta chain) was determined in a study of identical twins. TCRdb re-called the 5' RACE reads through MiXCR, storing one row per CDR3 protein. The repertoire holds 400,000 to 550,000 distinct CDR3 sequences, 20% to 25% seen once, with 2.9% in the top ten. The CDR3 is made up of 14 amino acids. V lost 7 bases, J lost 4 bases, and 16 bases lay in between. In germline, CDR1 is MNHEY, CDR2 SVGEGT. A further study also used this sample, focusing on T cells expressing NK-cell markers. As reported in that work: The authors derived TCR beta repertoires from sorted CD3+CD56+NKG2C+, CD3+CD56+NKG2C- and CD3+CD56-NKG2C+ T cells.

This TCR derives from a woman under 30 in good health. Sequenced: CD4+ T cells sorted from blood. The V and J genes are TRBV6-2 or TRBV6-3 and TRBJ1-1; tentatively, D is TRBD1 (5 bases). This CDR3 is CASITPAGGTEAFF. The DNA for the CDR3 is TGTGCCAGCATAACCCCCGCGGGGGGCACTGAAGCTTTCTTT.